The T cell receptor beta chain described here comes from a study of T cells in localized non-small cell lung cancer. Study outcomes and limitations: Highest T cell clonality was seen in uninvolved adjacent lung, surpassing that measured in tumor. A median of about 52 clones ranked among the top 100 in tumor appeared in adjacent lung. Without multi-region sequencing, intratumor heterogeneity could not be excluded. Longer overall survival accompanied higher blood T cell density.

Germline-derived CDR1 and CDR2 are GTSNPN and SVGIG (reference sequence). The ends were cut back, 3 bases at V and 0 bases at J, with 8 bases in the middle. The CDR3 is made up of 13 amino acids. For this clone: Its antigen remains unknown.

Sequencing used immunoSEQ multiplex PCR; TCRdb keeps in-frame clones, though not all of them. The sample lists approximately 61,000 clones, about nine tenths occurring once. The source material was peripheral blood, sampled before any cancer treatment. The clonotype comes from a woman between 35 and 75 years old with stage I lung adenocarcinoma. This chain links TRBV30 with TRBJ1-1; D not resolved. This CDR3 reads CAWSATLNTEAFF. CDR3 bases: TGTGCCTGGAGCGCGACCTTGAACACTGAAGCTTTCTTT.